This TCR beta chain is drawn from a study of cytomegalovirus exposure and HLA in healthy donors. Study conclusions and caveats: A later analysis found first-cohort TCR clusters tended to co-occur in the 90 to 150 validation repertoires. High sensitivity and specificity were reportedly achieved when the classifier diagnosed cytomegalovirus status. A few of the chains that were CMV-associated were confirmed in vitro to be specific for CMV antigens.

The germline V and J ends were trimmed by 6 bases and 0 bases, with 9 bases remaining between them. Germline V gene lookup returns CDR1 KGHSH and CDR2 LQKENI. The CDR3 has 14 residues. Assay used: immunoSEQ multiplex PCR; TCRdb lists only in-frame clones, some missing. Of 150,000 to 200,000 clones in the sample, 85% to 90% were seen once. As regards this clone: Its cognate antigen is unknown.

Sequences were obtained from PBMCs. The chain uses TRBV18 and TRBJ2-4, with D unresolved. This clonotype was obtained from a woman in her twenties or thirties in good health and CMV-seronegative. The CDR3 protein is CASSDEVAKNIQYF. CDR3 nucleotides: TGTGCCAGCTCCGATGAGGTAGCCAAAAACATTCAGTACTTC. Together with reference TRBV18 and TRBJ2-4, the CDR3 gives the full variable domain: NAGVMQNPRHLVRRRGQEARLRCSPMKGHSHVYWYRQLPEEGLKFMVYLQKENIIDESGMPKERFSAEFPKEGPSILRIQQVVRGDSAAYFCASSDEVAKNIQYFGAGTRLSVL.